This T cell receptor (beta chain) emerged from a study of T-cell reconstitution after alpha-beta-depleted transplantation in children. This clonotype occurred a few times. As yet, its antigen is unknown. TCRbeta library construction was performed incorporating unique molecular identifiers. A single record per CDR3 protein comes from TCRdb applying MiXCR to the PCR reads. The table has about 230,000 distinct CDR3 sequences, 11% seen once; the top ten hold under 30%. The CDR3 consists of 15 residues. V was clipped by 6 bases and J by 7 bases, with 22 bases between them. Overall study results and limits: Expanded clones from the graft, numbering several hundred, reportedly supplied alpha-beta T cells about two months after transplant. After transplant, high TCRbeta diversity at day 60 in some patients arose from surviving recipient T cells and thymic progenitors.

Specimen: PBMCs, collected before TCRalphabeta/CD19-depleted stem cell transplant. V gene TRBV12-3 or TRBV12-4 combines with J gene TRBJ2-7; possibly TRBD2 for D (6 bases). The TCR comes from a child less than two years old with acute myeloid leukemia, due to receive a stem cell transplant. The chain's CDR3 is CASSYSMGGAGEQYF. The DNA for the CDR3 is TGTGCCAGCAGCTACTCTATGGGGGGAGCGGGTGAGCAGTACTTC.